The 10 T cell receptor beta chains below were found in one sample sequenced in a study of blood T cell repertoires in COVID-19. The data were produced by immunoSEQ multiplex PCR, yet TCRdb's version contains in-frame clones alone and is incomplete. The sample consists of a few hundred thousand clones, approximately 89% of them appearing once. Sequencing used peripheral blood. The receptors were gathered from a woman aged 55-70 years with COVID-19, enrolled during active disease.

The chain combines TRBV7-6 with TRBJ2-2; tentative D call: TRBD2 (5 bases). The CDR3 has 16 residues. Germline lookup yields CDR1 SGHVS and CDR2 FNYEAQ. The V end lost 5 bases, the J end lost 1 base, and 14 bases lay between the germline ends. The chain's CDR3 is CASSPQTNQNTGELFF. In nucleotides, the CDR3 is TGTGCCAGCAGCCCTCAGACTAACCAGAACACCGGGGAGCTGTTTTTT.

The chain employs TRBV10-3 and TRBJ1-5; possibly TRBD1 for D (5 bases). From germline, CDR1 is ENHRY and CDR2 SYGVKD. The CDR3 has 13 residues. Trimming took 6 bases from V and 7 from J, leaving 13 bases between them. In DNA form, the CDR3 reads TGTGCCATCAGGGGGACGGCGGGGCAGCCCCAGCATTTT. Residues: CAIRGTAGQPQHF.

This chain joins TRBV7-9 and TRBJ1-1, with TRBD1 matching over 7 bases. From germline, CDR1 is SEHNR and CDR2 FQNEAQ (reference sequence). This CDR3 is 15 amino acids long. With V trimmed by 5 bases and J by 2 bases, 8 bases remained unmatched. The CDR3 bases are TGTGCCAGCAGCCCAGGGGGGACAGCCAACACTGAAGCTTTCTTT. Its translation is CASSPGGTANTEAFF.

J is TRBJ2-7 and V is TRBV7-9, with 8 bases identical to TRBD1. Germline V gives CDR1 SEHNR, CDR2 FQNEAQ (reference sequence). After removal of 4 bases from V and 1 base from J, the junction contained 6 bases not matched to a gene. The CDR3 is made up of 15 amino acids. The CDR3: CASSSPTGGSYEQYF. The CDR3 DNA is TGTGCCAGCAGCTCACCAACAGGGGGGTCCTACGAGCAGTACTTC.

For this clone: The same CDR3 can be traced to other DNA sequences in this sample. This chain connects TRBV7-3 to TRBJ1-1; tentatively, D is TRBD1 (5 bases). The V end was cut by 5 bases, the J end by 3 bases, with 10 bases between. This CDR3 region has 13 residues. Germline-derived CDR1 and CDR2 are SGHTA and FQGTGA. The CDR3 nucleotides are TGTGCCAGCAGCCTCGACAGTCACACTGAAGCTTTCTTT. Its translation is CASSLDSHTEAFF.

CDR3 in amino acids: CASSDGPGQGRTEAFF. CDR3 nucleotide sequence: TGTGCCAGCAGTGATGGCCCAGGACAGGGGAGAACTGAAGCTTTCTTT. J is TRBJ1-1 and V is TRBV2, with 9 nucleotides matching TRBD1. The J segment lost 5 bases and the V segment lost 3 bases, leaving 10 bases of the junction unmatched. CDR1 and CDR2 (germline): SNHLY, FYNNEI. CDR3 length: 16 residues.

The CDR3 region has the DNA TGTGCCAGCAGTTACTCTAGCGGGGGTCTCCAAGAGACCCAGTACTTC. Protein product: CASSYSSGGLQETQYF. The chain is built from TRBV6-5 and TRBJ2-5; TRBD2 matches 9 bases. J lost 1 base, V lost 0 bases, and 3 bases had no gene match. Germline V gene sequence: CDR1 MNHEY, CDR2 SVGAGI. The CDR3 covers 16 residues.

The J gene is TRBJ1-2, the V gene TRBV10-3; 9 bases fit TRBD1. CDR1 ENHRY and CDR2 SYGVKD come from the germline V gene. Trimming cost V 0 bases and J 8 bases; bases outside gene matches: 13. The CDR3 runs to 17 residues. The DNA for the CDR3 is TGTGCCATCAGTGAGTCGCTGTTAAAACAGGGGGCTGACGGCTACACCTTC. Its translation is CAISESLLKQGADGYTF.

The chain joins TRBV5-1 to TRBJ1-2; tentatively, D is TRBD1 (5 bases). The germline V gene has CDR1 SGHRS and CDR2 YFSETQ. There are 17 residues in the CDR3. The V end was cut by 0 bases, the J end by 4 bases, with 19 bases between. The CDR3 coding sequence is TGCGCCAGCAGCTTGGAGAATGATCCGGGACTAACCTATGGCTACACCTTC. Its protein product is CASSLENDPGLTYGYTF.

V and J are TRBV3-1 (or the pseudogene TRBV3-2) and TRBJ2-3; TRBD2 aligns across 10 bases. This CDR3 comprises 18 residues. The V and J ends lost 0 bases and 7 bases, in that order; junction bases with no gene match: 13. From germline, CDR1 is LGHDT and CDR2 YNNKEL (reference sequence). DNA for the CDR3: TGTGCCAGCAGCCAAGATTATCCGGCTAGCGGGGGTGGGTATACGCAGTATTTT. It encodes CASSQDYPASGGGYTQYF.